A single T cell receptor beta chain is shown here with its context. The sample is drawn from a study of blood T cell repertoires in COVID-19. Study context: The samples span acute and convalescent COVID-19 from the United States, Italy and Spain. From T cells, B-cell-depleted T cells, or PBMCs came the material, which was cDNA or gDNA.

Authors' methods: Amplification from reference gene primers served as the basis for estimated nucleated cell counts. Method: immunoSEQ multiplex PCR; TCRdb's copy keeps in-frame clones and lacks some. The D gene and trimming were derived from the DNA, and the V and J assignments and clone size from that table. The sample has 150,000 to 200,000 clones, 80% to 90% seen once; the top ten hold about 9.6%. Trimming cost V 4 bases and J 5 bases; bases outside gene matches: 5. The CDR3 totals 14 residues. Germline CDR1 is SGDLS and CDR2 is YYNGEE. This chain joins TRBV9 and TRBJ1-5; 8 bases map to TRBD1. This TCR came from a man aged 45 to 65 with active or convalescent COVID-19. The specimen was peripheral blood. The DNA for the CDR3 is TGTGCCAGCAGCAGTGACAGGGGCGATCAGCCCCAGCATTTT. Its translation is CASSSDRGDQPQHF.